The rows below give T cell receptor beta chains drawn from one sample of a study of T-cell memory formation after mild COVID-19. TCRdb independently ran MiXCR on the 5' RACE reads; one entry per CDR3 protein. Of under 550,000 distinct CDR3 sequences in the sample, approximately 18% were seen once. The sequenced sample was PBMCs or a T cell subset sorted from them (not recorded which). These receptors came from an adult woman who had mild COVID-19 (a few samples of this study predate the infection). Cell type and time point are not known. The conserved cysteine and the conserved F or W are not part of the CDR3 here. The D gene is left open where the match is weak.

J gene: TRBJ2-3
V gene: TRBV2
D gene: NA
CDR3 protein: ASSLGGGREESDTQY

J gene: TRBJ1-2
V gene: TRBV30
D gene: NA
CDR3 protein: AWEDNPYGYT

J gene: TRBJ2-3
V gene: TRBV6-6
D gene: TRBD2
CDR3 protein: ASSYSRIKAGGPPSTDTQY

J gene: TRBJ1-2
V gene: TRBV5-6
D gene: TRBD1
CDR3 protein: ASSAGQGRIYGYT

J gene: TRBJ2-2
V gene: TRBV12-3/TRBV12-4
D gene: NA
CDR3 protein: ASSSYTTPNTGELF

J gene: TRBJ2-5
V gene: TRBV19
D gene: NA
CDR3 protein: ASSIDRKTQY

J gene: TRBJ2-5
V gene: TRBV7-2
D gene: NA
CDR3 protein: ASSFLVSYQETQY

J gene: TRBJ2-3
V gene: TRBV6-5
D gene: NA
CDR3 protein: ASSPRIQNTDTQY

J gene: TRBJ2-1
V gene: TRBV23-1
D gene: TRBD2
CDR3 protein: ASSQSRLAGGTNLSSYNEQF

J gene: TRBJ2-1
V gene: TRBV24-1
D gene: NA
CDR3 protein: ATSDLTGATYNEQF

J gene: TRBJ2-6
V gene: TRBV9
D gene: NA
CDR3 protein: ASSVPGSGANVLT

J gene: TRBJ1-1
V gene: TRBV14
D gene: NA
CDR3 protein: ASSQDRRTEAF

J gene: TRBJ1-5
V gene: TRBV7-6
D gene: NA
CDR3 protein: ASSLAGGYQPQH

J gene: TRBJ2-3
V gene: TRBV6-6
D gene: NA
CDR3 protein: ASSYSRAGTDTQY

J gene: TRBJ2-7
V gene: TRBV5-4
D gene: NA
CDR3 protein: ASSPRRTRDYEQY

J gene: TRBJ2-7
V gene: TRBV9
D gene: NA
CDR3 protein: ASSVAGVVGYEQY

J gene: TRBJ2-2
V gene: TRBV5-1
D gene: NA
CDR3 protein: ASSLGTTTGELF

J gene: TRBJ2-3
V gene: TRBV2
D gene: NA
CDR3 protein: ASSWGPALDTQY

J gene: TRBJ1-6
V gene: TRBV4-1
D gene: TRBD1
CDR3 protein: ASSQAPMDRGRHSPLH

J gene: TRBJ2-2
V gene: TRBV20-1
D gene: NA
CDR3 protein: SASGHANTGELF

J gene: TRBJ1-2
V gene: TRBV4-1
D gene: TRBD1
CDR3 protein: ASSQEPGTGVNYGYT

J gene: TRBJ2-7
V gene: TRBV19
D gene: TRBD2
CDR3 protein: ASSIAVRGGAYEQY

J gene: TRBJ1-5
V gene: TRBV12-3/TRBV12-4
D gene: NA
CDR3 protein: ASSEGDQPQH

J gene: TRBJ2-1
V gene: TRBV11-2
D gene: TRBD2
CDR3 protein: ASSLARGLGDEQF

J gene: TRBJ1-2
V gene: TRBV20-1
D gene: TRBD1
CDR3 protein: SARVETGLGYT

J gene: TRBJ2-1
V gene: TRBV19
D gene: NA
CDR3 protein: ASSIWGRGWNEQF

J gene: TRBJ2-6
V gene: TRBV12-3/TRBV12-4
D gene: TRBD2
CDR3 protein: ASSRGTTGANVLT

J gene: TRBJ1-2
V gene: TRBV6-5
D gene: TRBD1
CDR3 protein: ASSYGTGTGSNGYT

J gene: TRBJ2-1
V gene: TRBV6-5
D gene: TRBD2
CDR3 protein: ASSYESSGSYNEQF

J gene: TRBJ1-1
V gene: TRBV18
D gene: NA
CDR3 protein: ASSPPDPTEAF

J gene: TRBJ2-7
V gene: TRBV7-6
D gene: NA
CDR3 protein: ASSLDRVFGYEQY

J gene: TRBJ2-1
V gene: TRBV7-9
D gene: NA
CDR3 protein: ASSLVGRGTLNGDNEQF

J gene: TRBJ1-1
V gene: TRBV5-6
D gene: NA
CDR3 protein: ASSVLDTNTEAF

J gene: TRBJ2-3
V gene: TRBV4-3
D gene: NA
CDR3 protein: ASSQDLPDRDPGRDTQY

J gene: TRBJ2-4
V gene: TRBV3-1
D gene: NA
CDR3 protein: ASSQEGSGLPLD

J gene: TRBJ2-5
V gene: TRBV5-1
D gene: NA
CDR3 protein: ASKPGSVEETQY

J gene: TRBJ2-1
V gene: TRBV30
D gene: TRBD2
CDR3 protein: AWDPGLPSNEQF

J gene: TRBJ2-7
V gene: TRBV20-1
D gene: TRBD2
CDR3 protein: SAMLAGRTYEQY

J gene: TRBJ2-2
V gene: TRBV6-5
D gene: TRBD2
CDR3 protein: ASSYSASGRAAGGELF

J gene: TRBJ2-4
V gene: TRBV27
D gene: TRBD2
CDR3 protein: SSRVTSGGARAKNIQY

J gene: TRBJ1-1
V gene: TRBV12-3/TRBV12-4
D gene: TRBD1
CDR3 protein: ASSPGGARRDRGGAF

J gene: TRBJ1-1
V gene: TRBV7-8
D gene: NA
CDR3 protein: ASSLGSGSRLAF

J gene: TRBJ2-7
V gene: TRBV9
D gene: TRBD1
CDR3 protein: ASSVGDSASEQY

J gene: TRBJ1-4
V gene: TRBV6-5
D gene: NA
CDR3 protein: ASSLDRGGEKLF

J gene: TRBJ2-5
V gene: TRBV29-1
D gene: NA
CDR3 protein: SVFRARETQY

J gene: TRBJ2-1
V gene: TRBV4-3
D gene: TRBD2
CDR3 protein: ASSHGAGGPGEQF

J gene: TRBJ2-2
V gene: TRBV24-1
D gene: TRBD2
CDR3 protein: ATSVSAGGGELF

J gene: TRBJ2-3
V gene: TRBV29-1
D gene: TRBD2
CDR3 protein: SVEAGGRADTQY

J gene: TRBJ2-7
V gene: TRBV6-6
D gene: NA
CDR3 protein: ASSYDPRYEQY

J gene: TRBJ2-1
V gene: TRBV5-5
D gene: NA
CDR3 protein: ASSLVDEAWVNEQF

J gene: TRBJ1-1
V gene: TRBV29-1
D gene: NA
CDR3 protein: SVGQAGNTEAF

J gene: TRBJ1-1
V gene: TRBV4-2
D gene: NA
CDR3 protein: ASSRMAATEAF

J gene: TRBJ2-3
V gene: TRBV6-2/TRBV6-3
D gene: TRBD2
CDR3 protein: ASSYSSALAGGTDTQY

J gene: TRBJ2-1
V gene: TRBV5-5
D gene: NA
CDR3 protein: ASSLDLIPQGTNEQF

J gene: TRBJ1-2
V gene: TRBV5-6
D gene: NA
CDR3 protein: ASRRQPGVDGYT

J gene: TRBJ2-1
V gene: TRBV4-1
D gene: NA
CDR3 protein: ASSQGRGSSYNEQF

J gene: TRBJ2-3
V gene: TRBV9
D gene: TRBD1
CDR3 protein: ASSTLTGATDTQY

J gene: TRBJ2-1
V gene: TRBV7-3
D gene: NA
CDR3 protein: ASSLYRESSYNEQF

J gene: TRBJ2-6
V gene: TRBV11-3
D gene: TRBD1
CDR3 protein: ASSPTGVGANVLT

J gene: TRBJ2-1
V gene: TRBV29-1
D gene: NA
CDR3 protein: STYPGQRNNEQF